This TCR beta chain was sequenced in a study of technical replicates of blood from a few donors. The CDR3 extends over 15 amino acids. V gave up 4 bases and J gave up 1 base; unmatched junction bases: 2. Germline V gene lookup returns CDR1 SNHLY and CDR2 FYNNEI. Measured with immunoSEQ multiplex PCR; TCRdb has only the in-frame clones, and not every one. The profile covers fewer than 90,000 clones, with around 94% appearing a single time and about 0.39% taken by the ten largest. The receptor comes from a human donor in good health. The sample consisted of T cells isolated from PBMCs. The V call is TRBV2, the J call TRBJ2-2, with 8 bases lining up with TRBD1. CDR3 sequence reads: CASSAGTGNTGELFF. DNA of the CDR3: TGTGCCAGCAGTGCCGGGACAGGGAACACCGGGGAGCTGTTTTTT.